This T cell receptor beta chain is from a study of vaccination effects on CD4 cells after COVID-19. About the research overall: Vaccination followed sampling of two convalescent patients by 16 days and one week respectively. Study conclusions and caveats: The study enrolled few convalescent patients and sampled no early post-infection timepoints.

A remark on this clone: Antigen specificity is unknown.

Only in-frame clones appear in the TCRdb table, and some are missing; sequencing was by immunoSEQ multiplex PCR. This sample yields some 22,000 clones, of which around 69% are seen a single time; about 15% belongs to the top ten. Before sequencing, viral peptide pools were used by the ViraFEST assay to expand antigen-specific CD4+ T cells. Subsequent to a culture period of under twelve days, CD4+ T cells were isolated. The person had PCR-confirmed SARS-CoV-2 infection between March and December 2020. After 1.8 million or so PBMC were placed in each well, they were cultured with approximately 9.4 IU/ml IL-2 and roughly 10 ug/ml peptides. IL-2 medium supplanted half the medium on days 3 and 7. V dropped 4 bases and J dropped 4 bases, with 18 bases sitting between them. Germline CDR1 and CDR2: SGHDT and YYEEEE. The CDR3 totals 15 residues.

V usage is TRBV5-6 and J usage is TRBJ2-7, with D perhaps assigned TRBD1 or TRBD2 (5 bases each). The origin of this receptor is a human donor who had a prior SARS-CoV-2 infection. Source: CD4+ T cells from PBMCs cultured with SARS-CoV-2 spike peptides, taken before COVID-19 vaccination. CDR3 sequence (DNA): TGTGCCAGCAGCCTGGGGGTGTGGGCGAGTTACGAGCAGTACTTC. Amino acids: CASSLGVWASYEQYF. The full variable domain, completed using reference TRBV5-6 and TRBJ2-7, is DAGVTQSPTHLIKTRGQQVTLRCSPKSGHDTVSWYQQALGQGPQFIFQYYEEEERQRGNFPDRFSGHQFPNYSSELNVNALLLGDSALYLCASSLGVWASYEQYFGPGTRLTVT.